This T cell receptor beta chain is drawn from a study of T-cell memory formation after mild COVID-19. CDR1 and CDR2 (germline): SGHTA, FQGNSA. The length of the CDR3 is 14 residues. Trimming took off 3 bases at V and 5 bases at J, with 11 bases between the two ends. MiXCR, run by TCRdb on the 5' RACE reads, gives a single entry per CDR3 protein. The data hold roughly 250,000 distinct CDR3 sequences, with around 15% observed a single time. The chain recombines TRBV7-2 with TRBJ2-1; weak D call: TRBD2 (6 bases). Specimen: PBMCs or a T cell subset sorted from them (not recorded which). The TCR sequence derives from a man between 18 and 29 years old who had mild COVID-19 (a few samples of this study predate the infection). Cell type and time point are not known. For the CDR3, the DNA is TGTGCCAGCAGCTTTGGTGGGGGGAACAATGAGCAGTTCTTC. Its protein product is CASSFGGGNNEQFF.